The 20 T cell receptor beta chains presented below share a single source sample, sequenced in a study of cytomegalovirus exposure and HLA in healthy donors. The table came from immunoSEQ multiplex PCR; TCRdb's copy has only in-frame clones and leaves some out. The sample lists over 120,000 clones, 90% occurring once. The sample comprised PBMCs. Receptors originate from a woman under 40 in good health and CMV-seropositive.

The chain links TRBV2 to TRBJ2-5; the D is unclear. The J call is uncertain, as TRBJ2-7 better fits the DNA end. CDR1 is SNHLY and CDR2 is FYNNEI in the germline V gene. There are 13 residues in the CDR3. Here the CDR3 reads CASSDFANREQYF. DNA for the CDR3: TGTGCCAGCAGTGATTTTGCCAACCGCGAGCAGTACTTC.

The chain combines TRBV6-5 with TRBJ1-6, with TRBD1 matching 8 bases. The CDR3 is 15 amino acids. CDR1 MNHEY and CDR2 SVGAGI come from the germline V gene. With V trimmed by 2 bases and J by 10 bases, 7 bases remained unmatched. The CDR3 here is CASSYLTGAKSPLHF. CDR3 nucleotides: TGTGCCAGCAGTTACCTGACAGGGGCCAAATCACCCCTCCACTTT.

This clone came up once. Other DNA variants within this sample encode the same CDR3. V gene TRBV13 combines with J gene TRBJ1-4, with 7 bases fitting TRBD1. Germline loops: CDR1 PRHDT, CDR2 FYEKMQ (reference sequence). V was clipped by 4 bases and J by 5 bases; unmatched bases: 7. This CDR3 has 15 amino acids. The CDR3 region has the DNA TGTGCCAGCAGCTCAAGGGACAGAACGAATGAAAAACTGTTTTTT. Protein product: CASSSRDRTNEKLFF.

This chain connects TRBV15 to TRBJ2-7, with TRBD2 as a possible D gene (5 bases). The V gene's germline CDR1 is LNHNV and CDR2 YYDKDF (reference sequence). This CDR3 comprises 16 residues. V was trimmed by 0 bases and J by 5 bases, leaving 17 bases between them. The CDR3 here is CATSRDSGIVSHEQYF. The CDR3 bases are TGTGCCACCAGCAGAGACAGCGGCATAGTTTCCCACGAGCAGTACTTC.

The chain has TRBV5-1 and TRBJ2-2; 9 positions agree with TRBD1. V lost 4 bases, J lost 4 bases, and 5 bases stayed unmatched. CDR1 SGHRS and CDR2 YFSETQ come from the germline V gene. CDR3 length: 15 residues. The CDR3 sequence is CASSRDRVATGELFF. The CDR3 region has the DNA TGCGCCAGCAGCCGGGACAGGGTGGCCACCGGGGAGCTGTTTTTT.

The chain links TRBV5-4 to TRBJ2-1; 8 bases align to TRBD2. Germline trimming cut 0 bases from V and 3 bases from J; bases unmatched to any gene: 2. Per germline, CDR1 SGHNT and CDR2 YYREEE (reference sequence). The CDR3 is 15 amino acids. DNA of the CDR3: TGTGCCAGCAGCTTGGGCGGGACTAGCTACAATGAGCAGTTCTTC. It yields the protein CASSLGGTSYNEQFF.

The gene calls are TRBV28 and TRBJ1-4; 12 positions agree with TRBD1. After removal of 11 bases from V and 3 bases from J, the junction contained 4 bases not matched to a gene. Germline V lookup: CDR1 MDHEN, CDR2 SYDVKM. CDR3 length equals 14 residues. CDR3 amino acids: CAGGQGAPNEKLFF. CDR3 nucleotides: TGTGCCGGGGGACAGGGGGCACCTAATGAAAAACTGTTTTTT.

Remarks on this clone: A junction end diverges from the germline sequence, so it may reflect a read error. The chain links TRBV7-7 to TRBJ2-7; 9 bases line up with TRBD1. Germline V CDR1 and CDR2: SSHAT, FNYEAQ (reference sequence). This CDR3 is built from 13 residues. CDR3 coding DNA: TGTGCTAGCAGCCCGACAGGGGGCTACGAGCAGTACTTC. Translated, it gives CASSPTGGYEQYF.

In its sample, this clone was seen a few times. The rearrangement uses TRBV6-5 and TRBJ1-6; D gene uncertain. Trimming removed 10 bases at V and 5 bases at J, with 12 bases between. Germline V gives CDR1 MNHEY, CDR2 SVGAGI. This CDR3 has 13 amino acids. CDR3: CATRHQNNSPLHF. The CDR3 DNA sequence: TGTGCCACCCGACACCAAAATAATTCACCCCTCCACTTT.

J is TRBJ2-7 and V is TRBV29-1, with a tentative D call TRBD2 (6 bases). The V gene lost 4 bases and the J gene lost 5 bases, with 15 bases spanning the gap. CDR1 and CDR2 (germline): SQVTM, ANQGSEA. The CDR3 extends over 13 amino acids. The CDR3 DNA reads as TGCAGCGTTGGGGGCCCTGGGGGGAACGAGCAGTACTTC. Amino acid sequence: CSVGGPGGNEQYF.

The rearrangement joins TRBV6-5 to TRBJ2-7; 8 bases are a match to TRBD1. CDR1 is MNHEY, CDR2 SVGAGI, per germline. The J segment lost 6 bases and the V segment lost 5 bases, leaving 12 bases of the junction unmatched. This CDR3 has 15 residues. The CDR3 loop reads CASSLTDRASTEQYF. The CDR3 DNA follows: TGTGCCAGCAGTCTCACGGACAGGGCCTCTACCGAGCAGTACTTC.

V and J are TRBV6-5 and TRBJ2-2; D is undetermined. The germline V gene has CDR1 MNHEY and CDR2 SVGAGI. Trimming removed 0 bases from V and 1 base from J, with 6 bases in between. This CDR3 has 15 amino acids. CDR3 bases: TGTGCCAGCAGTTACTCCGTAATGAACACCGGGGAGCTGTTTTTT. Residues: CASSYSVMNTGELFF.

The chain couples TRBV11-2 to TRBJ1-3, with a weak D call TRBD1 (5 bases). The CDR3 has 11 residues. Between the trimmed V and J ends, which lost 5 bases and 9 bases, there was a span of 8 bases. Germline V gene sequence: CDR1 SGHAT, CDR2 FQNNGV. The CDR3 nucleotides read TGTGCCAGCAGCCCGGGGGGCACCATATATTTT. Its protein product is CASSPGGTIYF.

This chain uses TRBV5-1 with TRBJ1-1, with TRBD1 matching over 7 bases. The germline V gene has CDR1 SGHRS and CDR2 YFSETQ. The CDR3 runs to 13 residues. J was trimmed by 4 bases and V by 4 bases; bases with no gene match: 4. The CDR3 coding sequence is TGCGCCAGCAGCGGCAGGGGGAGCACTGAAGCTTTCTTT. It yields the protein CASSGRGSTEAFF. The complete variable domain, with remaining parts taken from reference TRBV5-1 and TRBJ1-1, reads KAGVTQTPRYLIKTRGQQVTLSCSPISGHRSVSWYQQTPGQGLQFLFEYFSETQRNKGNFPGRFSGRQFSNSRSEMNVSTLELGDSALYLCASSGRGSTEAFFGQGTRLTVV.

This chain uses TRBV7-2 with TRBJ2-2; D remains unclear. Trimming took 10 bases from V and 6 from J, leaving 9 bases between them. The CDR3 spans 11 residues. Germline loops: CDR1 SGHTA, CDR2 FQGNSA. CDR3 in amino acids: CAIRSAGELFF. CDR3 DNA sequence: TGTGCCATCCGGTCTGCCGGGGAGCTGTTTTTT.

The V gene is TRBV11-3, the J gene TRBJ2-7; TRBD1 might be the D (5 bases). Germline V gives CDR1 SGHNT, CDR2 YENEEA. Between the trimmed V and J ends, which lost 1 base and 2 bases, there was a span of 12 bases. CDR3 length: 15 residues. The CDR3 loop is CASSLVTVSPYEQYF. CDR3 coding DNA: TGTGCCAGCAGCTTAGTGACAGTTTCTCCCTACGAGCAGTACTTC.

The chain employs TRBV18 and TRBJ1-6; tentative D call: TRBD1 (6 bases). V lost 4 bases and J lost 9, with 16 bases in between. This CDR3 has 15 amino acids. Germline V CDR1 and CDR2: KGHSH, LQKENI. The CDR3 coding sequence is TGTGCCAGCTCACTACTCTCAGGGGTATCTTCACCCCTCCACTTT. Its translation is CASSLLSGVSSPLHF.

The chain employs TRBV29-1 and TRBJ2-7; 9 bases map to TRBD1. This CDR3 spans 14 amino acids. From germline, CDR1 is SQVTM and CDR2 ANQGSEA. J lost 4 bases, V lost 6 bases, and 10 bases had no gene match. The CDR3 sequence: CSVLPGTGIYEQYF. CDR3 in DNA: TGCAGCGTCCTACCCGGGACAGGGATTTACGAGCAGTACTTC.

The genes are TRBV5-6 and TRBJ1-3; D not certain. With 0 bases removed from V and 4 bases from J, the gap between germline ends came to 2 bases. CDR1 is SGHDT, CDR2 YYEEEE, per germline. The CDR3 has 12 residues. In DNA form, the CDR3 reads TGTGCCAGCAGCTTGGCAGGAAACACCATATATTTT. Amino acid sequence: CASSLAGNTIYF.

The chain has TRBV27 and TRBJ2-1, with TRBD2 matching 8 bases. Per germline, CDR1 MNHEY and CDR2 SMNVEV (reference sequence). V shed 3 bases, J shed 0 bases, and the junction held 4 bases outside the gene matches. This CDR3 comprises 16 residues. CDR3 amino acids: CASSFLAGRSYNEQFF. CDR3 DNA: TGTGCCAGCAGTTTCCTAGCGGGTCGCTCCTACAATGAGCAGTTCTTC.